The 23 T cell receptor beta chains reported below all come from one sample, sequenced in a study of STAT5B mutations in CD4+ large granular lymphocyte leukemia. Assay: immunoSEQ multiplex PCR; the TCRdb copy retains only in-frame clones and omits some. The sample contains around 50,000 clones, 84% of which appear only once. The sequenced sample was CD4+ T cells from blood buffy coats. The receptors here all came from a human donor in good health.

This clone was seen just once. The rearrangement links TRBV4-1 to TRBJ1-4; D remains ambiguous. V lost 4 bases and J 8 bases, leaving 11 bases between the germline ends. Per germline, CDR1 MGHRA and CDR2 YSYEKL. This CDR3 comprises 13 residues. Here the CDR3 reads CASSLGPREKLFF. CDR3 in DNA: TGCGCCAGCAGCCTCGGGCCAAGGGAAAAACTGTTTTTT.

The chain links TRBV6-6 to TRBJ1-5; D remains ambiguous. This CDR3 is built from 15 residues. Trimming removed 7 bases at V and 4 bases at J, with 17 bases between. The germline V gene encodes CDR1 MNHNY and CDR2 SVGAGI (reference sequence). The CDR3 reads CASNGWQNLNQPQHF. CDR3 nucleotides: TGTGCCAGCAACGGGTGGCAGAACTTAAATCAGCCCCAGCATTTT.

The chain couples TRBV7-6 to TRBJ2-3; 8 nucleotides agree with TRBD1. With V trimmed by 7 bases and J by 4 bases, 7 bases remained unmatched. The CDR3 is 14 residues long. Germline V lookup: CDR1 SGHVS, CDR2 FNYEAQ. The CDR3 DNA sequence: TGTGCCAGCAACTATCAGGGGGCTTCAGATACGCAGTATTTT. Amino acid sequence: CASNYQGASDTQYF.

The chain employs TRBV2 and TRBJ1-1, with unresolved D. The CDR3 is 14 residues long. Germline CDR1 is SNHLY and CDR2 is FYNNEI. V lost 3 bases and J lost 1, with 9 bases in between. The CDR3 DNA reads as TGTGCCAGCAGTGAGGCACAGACGAACACTGAAGCTTTCTTT. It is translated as CASSEAQTNTEAFF.

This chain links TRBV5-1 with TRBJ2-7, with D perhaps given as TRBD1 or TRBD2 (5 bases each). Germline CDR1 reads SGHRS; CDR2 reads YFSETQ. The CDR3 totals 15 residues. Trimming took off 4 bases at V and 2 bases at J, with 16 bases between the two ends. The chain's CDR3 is CASSRSGTDTYEQYF. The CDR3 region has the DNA TGCGCCAGCAGCAGATCCGGGACGGATACCTACGAGCAGTACTTC.

Here the CDR3 reads CASSLGRGGPDTQYF. The CDR3 bases are TGTGCCAGCAGCTTAGGGCGGGGGGGGCCAGATACGCAGTATTTT. The chain couples TRBV7-9 to TRBJ2-3; 9 nucleotides line up with TRBD2. Trimming cost V 1 base and J 4 bases; bases outside gene matches: 3. Germline lookup yields CDR1 SEHNR and CDR2 FQNEAQ (reference sequence). CDR3 length: 15 amino acids.

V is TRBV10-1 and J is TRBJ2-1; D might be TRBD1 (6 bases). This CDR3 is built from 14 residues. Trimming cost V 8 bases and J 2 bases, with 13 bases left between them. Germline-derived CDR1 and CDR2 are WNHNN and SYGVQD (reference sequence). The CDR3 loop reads CASPRGLAYNEQFF. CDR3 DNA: TGCGCCAGCCCAAGGGGGTTAGCCTACAATGAGCAGTTCTTC.

CDR3 sequence: CAWSVRREGEQYF. As DNA, the CDR3 is TGTGCCTGGAGTGTACGCAGGGAGGGAGAGCAGTACTTC. The rearrangement uses TRBV30 and TRBJ2-7; 7 bases map to TRBD2. The V gene end was trimmed by 0 bases and the J gene end by 7 bases; junction bases not matched to a gene: 6. The CDR3 has 13 residues. Looked up from germline, CDR1 is GTSNPN and CDR2 is SVGIG (reference sequence).

CDR3 nucleotide sequence: TGTGCCAGCAGTCTTAGCGGGGGGGCAATATCGCAGGAGCAGTTCTTC. Translation gives CASSLSGGAISQEQFF. The chain links TRBV2 to TRBJ2-1; TRBD2 matches at 11 bases. V lost 5 bases to trimming and J lost 10 bases; unmatched junction nucleotides: 13. Germline loops: CDR1 SNHLY, CDR2 FYNNEI. This CDR3 has 16 amino acids.

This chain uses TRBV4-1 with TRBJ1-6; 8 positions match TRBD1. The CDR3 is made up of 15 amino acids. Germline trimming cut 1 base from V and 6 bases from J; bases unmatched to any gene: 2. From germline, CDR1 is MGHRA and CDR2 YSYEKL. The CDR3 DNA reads TGCGCCAGCAGCCAAGCGGACAGGGTTAATTCACCCCTCCACTTT. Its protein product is CASSQADRVNSPLHF.

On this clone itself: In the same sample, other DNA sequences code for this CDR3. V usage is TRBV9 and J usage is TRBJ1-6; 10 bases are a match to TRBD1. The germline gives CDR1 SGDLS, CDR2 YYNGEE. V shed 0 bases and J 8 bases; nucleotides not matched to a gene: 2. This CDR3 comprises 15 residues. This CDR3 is CASSVAGTGDSPLHF. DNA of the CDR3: TGTGCCAGCAGCGTAGCCGGGACAGGGGATTCACCCCTCCACTTT.

The chain's CDR3 is CASRLAQYNEQFF. The DNA for the CDR3 is TGTGCCAGCCGCTTAGCGCAATACAATGAGCAGTTCTTC. This sequence joins TRBV6-1 and TRBJ2-1; tentative D call: TRBD2 (5 bases). In germline, CDR1 is MNHNS, CDR2 SASEGT. The CDR3 is made up of 13 amino acids. Trimming took off 8 bases at V and 4 bases at J, with 12 bases between the two ends.

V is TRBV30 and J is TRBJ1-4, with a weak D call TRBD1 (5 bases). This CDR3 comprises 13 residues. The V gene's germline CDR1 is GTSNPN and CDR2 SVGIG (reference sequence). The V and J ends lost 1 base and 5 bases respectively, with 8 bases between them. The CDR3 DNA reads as TGTGCCTGGAGTGGGGGCCCAAATGAAAAACTGTTTTTT. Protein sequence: CAWSGGPNEKLFF.

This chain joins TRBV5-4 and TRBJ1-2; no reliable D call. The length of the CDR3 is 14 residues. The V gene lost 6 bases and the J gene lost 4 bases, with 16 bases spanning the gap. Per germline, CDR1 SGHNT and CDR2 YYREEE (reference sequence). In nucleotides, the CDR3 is TGTGCCAGCACTCCCCCCGACGGTCGCTATGGCTACACCTTC. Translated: CASTPPDGRYGYTF.

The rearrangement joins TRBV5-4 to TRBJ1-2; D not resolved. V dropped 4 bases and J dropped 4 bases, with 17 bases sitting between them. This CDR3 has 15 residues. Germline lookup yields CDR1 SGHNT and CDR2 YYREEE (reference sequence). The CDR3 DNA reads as TGTGCCAGCAGCCTACCGGAGAGGATAATCTATGGCTACACCTTC. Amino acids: CASSLPERIIYGYTF.

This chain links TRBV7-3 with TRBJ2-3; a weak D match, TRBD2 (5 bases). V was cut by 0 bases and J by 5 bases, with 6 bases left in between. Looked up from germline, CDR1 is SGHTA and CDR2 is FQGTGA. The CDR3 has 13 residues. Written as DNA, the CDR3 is TGTGCCAGCAGCTTAACGAGGGTAGATACGCAGTATTTT. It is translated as CASSLTRVDTQYF. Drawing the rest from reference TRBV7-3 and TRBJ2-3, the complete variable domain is GAGVSQTPSNKVTEKGKYVELRCDPISGHTALYWYRQSLGQGPEFLIYFQGTGAADDSGLPNDRFFAVRPEGSVSTLKIQRTERGDSAVYLCASSLTRVDTQYFGPGTRLTVL.

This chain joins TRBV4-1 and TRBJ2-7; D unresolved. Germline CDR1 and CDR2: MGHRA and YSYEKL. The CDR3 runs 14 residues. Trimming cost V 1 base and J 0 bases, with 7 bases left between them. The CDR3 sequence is CASSQVGSSYEQYF. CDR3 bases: TGCGCCAGCAGCCAAGTCGGTTCCTCCTACGAGCAGTACTTC.

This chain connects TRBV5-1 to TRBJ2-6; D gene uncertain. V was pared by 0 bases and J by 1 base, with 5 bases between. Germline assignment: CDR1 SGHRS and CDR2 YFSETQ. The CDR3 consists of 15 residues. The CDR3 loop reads CASSLAGSGANVLTF. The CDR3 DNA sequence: TGCGCCAGCAGCTTGGCCGGGTCTGGGGCCAACGTCCTGACTTTC.

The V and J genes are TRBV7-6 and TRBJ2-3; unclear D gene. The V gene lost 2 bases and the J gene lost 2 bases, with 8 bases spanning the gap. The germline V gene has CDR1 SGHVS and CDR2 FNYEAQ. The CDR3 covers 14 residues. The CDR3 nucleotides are TGTGCCAGCAGCTTAACCGTCCTCACAGATACGCAGTATTTT. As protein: CASSLTVLTDTQYF.

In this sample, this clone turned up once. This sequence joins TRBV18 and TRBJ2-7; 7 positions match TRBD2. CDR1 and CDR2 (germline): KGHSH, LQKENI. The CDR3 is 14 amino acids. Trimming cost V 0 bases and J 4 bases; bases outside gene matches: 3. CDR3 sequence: CASSPPGGPYEQYF. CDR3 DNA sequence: TGTGCCAGCTCACCACCGGGAGGGCCTTACGAGCAGTACTTC.

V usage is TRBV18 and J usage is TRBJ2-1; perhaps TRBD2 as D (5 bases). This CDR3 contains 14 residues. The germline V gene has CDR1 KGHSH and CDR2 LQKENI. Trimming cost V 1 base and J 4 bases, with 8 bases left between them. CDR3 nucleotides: TGTGCCAGCTCACCACTAGCGACTTACAATGAGCAGTTCTTC. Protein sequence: CASSPLATYNEQFF.

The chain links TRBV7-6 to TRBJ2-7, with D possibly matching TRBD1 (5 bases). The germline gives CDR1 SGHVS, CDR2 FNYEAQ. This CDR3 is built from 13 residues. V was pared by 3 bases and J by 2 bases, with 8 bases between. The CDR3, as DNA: TGTGCCAGCAGCTTTGACAGAGCCTACGAGCAGTACTTC. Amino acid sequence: CASSFDRAYEQYF.

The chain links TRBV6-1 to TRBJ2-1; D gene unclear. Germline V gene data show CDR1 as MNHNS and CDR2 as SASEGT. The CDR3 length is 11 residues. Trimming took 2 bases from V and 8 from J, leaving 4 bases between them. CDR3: CASSEIDEQFF. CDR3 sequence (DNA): TGTGCCAGCAGTGAAATCGATGAGCAGTTCTTC.